The source of this T cell receptor (beta chain) is a study of vaccination effects on CD4 cells after COVID-19. Repertoires were generated with immunoSEQ multiplex PCR, while TCRdb's copy carries only in-frame clones and drops some. The profile shows 40,000 to 50,000 clones, approximately 70% of them singletons. CDR3 size: 13 residues. With 0 bases removed from V and 1 base from J, the gap between germline ends came to 5 bases. Germline CDR1 reads SGHRS; CDR2 reads YFSETQ. ViraFEST expansion of antigen-specific CD4+ T cells with viral peptide pools preceded sequencing. Scientists isolated CD4+ T cells after an approximately 9-day culture period ended. Confirmation by PCR established that the person had SARS-CoV-2 infection between March and December 2020. Comments on this clone: What it binds is unknown.

This sample comprised CD4+ T cells from PBMCs cultured with a peptide pool, obtained before COVID-19 vaccination. This clonotype was obtained from a human donor who had a prior SARS-CoV-2 infection. This chain connects TRBV5-1 to TRBJ2-7, with D hard to call. The DNA of the CDR3 is TGCGCCAGCAGCTTGGCAGGTTCCTACGAGCAGTACTTC. Its translation: CASSLAGSYEQYF. Full variable domain (remainder filled in from reference TRBV5-1 and TRBJ2-7): KAGVTQTPRYLIKTRGQQVTLSCSPISGHRSVSWYQQTPGQGLQFLFEYFSETQRNKGNFPGRFSGRQFSNSRSEMNVSTLELGDSALYLCASSLAGSYEQYFGPGTRLTVT.